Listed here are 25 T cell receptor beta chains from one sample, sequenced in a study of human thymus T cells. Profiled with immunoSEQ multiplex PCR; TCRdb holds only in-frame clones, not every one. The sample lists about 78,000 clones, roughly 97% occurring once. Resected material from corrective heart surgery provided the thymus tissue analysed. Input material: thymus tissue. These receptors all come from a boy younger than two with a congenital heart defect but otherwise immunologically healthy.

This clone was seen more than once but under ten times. CDR3 coding DNA: TGTGCCAGCAGCCGGGACAGCTCTGGAAACACCATATATTTT. It encodes CASSRDSSGNTIYF. The chain recombines TRBV28 with TRBJ1-3; 7 bases agree with TRBD1. This CDR3 region has 14 residues. Germline V CDR1 and CDR2: MDHEN, SYDVKM. V trimming: 6 bases; J trimming: 0 bases; junction bases outside the gene matches: 2. Supplemented by reference TRBV28 and TRBJ1-3, the full variable domain reads DVKVTQSSRYLVKRTGEKVFLECVQDMDHENMFWYRQDPGLGLRLIYFSYDVKMKEKGDIPEGYSVSREKKERFSLILESASTNQTSMYLCASSRDSSGNTIYFGEGSWLTVV.

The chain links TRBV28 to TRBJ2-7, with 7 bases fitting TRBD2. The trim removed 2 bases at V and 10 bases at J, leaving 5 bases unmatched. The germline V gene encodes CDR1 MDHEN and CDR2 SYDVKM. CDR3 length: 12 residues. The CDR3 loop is CASSLGREPQYF. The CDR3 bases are TGTGCCAGCAGTTTAGGGCGGGAGCCCCAGTACTTC. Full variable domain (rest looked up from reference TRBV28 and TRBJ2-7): DVKVTQSSRYLVKRTGEKVFLECVQDMDHENMFWYRQDPGLGLRLIYFSYDVKMKEKGDIPEGYSVSREKKERFSLILESASTNQTSMYLCASSLGREPQYFGPGTRLTVT.

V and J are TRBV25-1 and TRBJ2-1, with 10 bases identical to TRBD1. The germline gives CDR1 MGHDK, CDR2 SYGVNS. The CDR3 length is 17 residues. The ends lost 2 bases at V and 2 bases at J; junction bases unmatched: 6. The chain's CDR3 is CASSETRGQGAYNEQFF. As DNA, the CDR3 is TGTGCCAGCAGTGAAACCCGAGGACAGGGGGCCTACAATGAGCAGTTCTTC. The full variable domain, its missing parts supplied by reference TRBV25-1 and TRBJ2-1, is EADIYQTPRYLVIGTGKKITLECSQTMGHDKMYWYQQDPGMELHLIHYSYGVNSTEKGDLSSESTVSRIRTEHFPLTLESARPSHTSQYLCASSETRGQGAYNEQFFGPGTRLTVL.

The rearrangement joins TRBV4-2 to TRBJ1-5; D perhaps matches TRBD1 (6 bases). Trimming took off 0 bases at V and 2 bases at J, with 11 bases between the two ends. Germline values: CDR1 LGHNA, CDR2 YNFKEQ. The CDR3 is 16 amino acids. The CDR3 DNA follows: TGTGCCAGCAGCCAAGAGGCGGACAGTGGCAATCAGCCCCAGCATTTT. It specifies CASSQEADSGNQPQHF.

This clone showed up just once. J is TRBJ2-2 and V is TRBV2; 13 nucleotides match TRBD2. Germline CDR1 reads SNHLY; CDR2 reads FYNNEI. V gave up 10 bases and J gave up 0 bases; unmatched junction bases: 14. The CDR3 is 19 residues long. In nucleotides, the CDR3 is TGTGCCACAGAGGGGACTAGCGGGGCCCGGCTTTCGAACACCGGGGAGCTGTTTTTT. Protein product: CATEGTSGARLSNTGELFF.

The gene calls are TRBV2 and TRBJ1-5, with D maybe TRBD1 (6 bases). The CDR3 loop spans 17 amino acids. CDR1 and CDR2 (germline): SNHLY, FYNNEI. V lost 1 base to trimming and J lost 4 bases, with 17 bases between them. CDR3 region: CASSEEWGQGPNQPQHF. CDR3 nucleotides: TGTGCCAGCAGTGAAGAGTGGGGCCAGGGGCCAAATCAGCCCCAGCATTTT.

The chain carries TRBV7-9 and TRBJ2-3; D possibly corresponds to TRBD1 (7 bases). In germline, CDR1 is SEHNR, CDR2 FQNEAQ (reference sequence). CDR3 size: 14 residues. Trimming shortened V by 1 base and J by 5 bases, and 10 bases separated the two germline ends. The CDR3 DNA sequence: TGTGCCAGCAGCTTAGGACAGGGAGGAGATACGCAGTATTTT. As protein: CASSLGQGGDTQYF.

CDR3 coding DNA: TGCAGTGCTATCGGGGCCAACGAGCAGTACTTC. It encodes CSAIGANEQYF. The V call is TRBV20-1, the J call TRBJ2-7; D is tentatively TRBD1 or TRBD2 (5 bases each). Germline CDR1 DFQATT, CDR2 SNEGSKA (reference sequence). V was trimmed by 4 bases and J by 5 bases, leaving 9 bases between them. The CDR3 consists of 11 residues.

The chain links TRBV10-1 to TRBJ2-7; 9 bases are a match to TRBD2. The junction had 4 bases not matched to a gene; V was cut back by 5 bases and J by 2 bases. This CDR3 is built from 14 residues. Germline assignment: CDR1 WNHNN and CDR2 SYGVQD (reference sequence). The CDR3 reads CASSIQREAYEQYF. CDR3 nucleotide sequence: TGCGCCAGCAGTATACAGCGGGAGGCCTACGAGCAGTACTTC.

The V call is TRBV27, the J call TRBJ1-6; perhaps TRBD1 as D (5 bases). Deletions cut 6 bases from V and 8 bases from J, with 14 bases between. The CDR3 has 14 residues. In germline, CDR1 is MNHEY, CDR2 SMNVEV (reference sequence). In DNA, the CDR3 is TGTGCCAGCAGCCCTGGGGCAGGTCATTCACCCCTCCACTTT. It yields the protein CASSPGAGHSPLHF.

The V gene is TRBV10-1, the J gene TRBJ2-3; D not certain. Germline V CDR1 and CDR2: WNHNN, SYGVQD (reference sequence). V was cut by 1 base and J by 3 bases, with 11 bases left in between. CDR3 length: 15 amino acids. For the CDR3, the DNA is TGCGCCAGCAGTGAGTTTGGATCCGTAACAGATACGCAGTATTTT. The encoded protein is CASSEFGSVTDTQYF.

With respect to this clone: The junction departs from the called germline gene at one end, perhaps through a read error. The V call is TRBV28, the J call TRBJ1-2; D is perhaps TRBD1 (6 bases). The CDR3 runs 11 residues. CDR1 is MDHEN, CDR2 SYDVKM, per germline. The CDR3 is CASSLGGKGSF. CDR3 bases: TGTGCCAGCAGTTTAGGGGGCAAGGGGAGTTTC.

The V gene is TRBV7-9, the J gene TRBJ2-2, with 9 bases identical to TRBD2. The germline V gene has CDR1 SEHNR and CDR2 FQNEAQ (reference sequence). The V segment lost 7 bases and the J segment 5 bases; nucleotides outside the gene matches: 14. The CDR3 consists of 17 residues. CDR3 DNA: TGTGCCAGCACCCTTCGCGGGGAGCGGGAGGAGACCGGGGAGCTGTTTTTT. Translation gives CASTLRGEREETGELFF.

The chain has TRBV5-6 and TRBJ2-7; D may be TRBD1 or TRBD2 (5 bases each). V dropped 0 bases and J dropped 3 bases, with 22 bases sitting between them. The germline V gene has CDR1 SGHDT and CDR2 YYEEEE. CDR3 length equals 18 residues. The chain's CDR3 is CASSLGVVGETLNYEQYF. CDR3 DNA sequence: TGTGCCAGCAGCTTGGGAGTGGTGGGGGAGACGCTTAACTACGAGCAGTACTTC.

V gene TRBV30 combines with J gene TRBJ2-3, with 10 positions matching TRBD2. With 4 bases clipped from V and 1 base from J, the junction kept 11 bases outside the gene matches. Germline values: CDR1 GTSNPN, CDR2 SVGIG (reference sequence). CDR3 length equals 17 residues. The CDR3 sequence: CAWTSSGGVRGTDTQYF. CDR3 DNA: TGTGCCTGGACCTCTAGCGGGGGTGTCCGGGGCACAGATACGCAGTATTTT.

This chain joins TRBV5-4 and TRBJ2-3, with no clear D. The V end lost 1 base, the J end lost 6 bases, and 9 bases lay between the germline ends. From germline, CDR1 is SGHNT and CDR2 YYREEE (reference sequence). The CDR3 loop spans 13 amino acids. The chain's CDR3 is CASSLCFADTQYF. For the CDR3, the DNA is TGTGCCAGCAGCTTGTGTTTTGCCGATACGCAGTATTTT.

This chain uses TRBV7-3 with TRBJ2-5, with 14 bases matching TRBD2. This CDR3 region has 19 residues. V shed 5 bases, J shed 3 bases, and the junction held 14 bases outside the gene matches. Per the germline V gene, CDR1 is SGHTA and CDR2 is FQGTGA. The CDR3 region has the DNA TGTGCCAGCAGCCGGACTAGCGGGGGGAGTCTCATGGGTAAAGAGACCCAGTACTTC. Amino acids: CASSRTSGGSLMGKETQYF.

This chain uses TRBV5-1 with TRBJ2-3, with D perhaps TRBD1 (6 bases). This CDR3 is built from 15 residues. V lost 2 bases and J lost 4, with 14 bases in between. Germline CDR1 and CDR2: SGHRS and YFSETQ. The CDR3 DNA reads TGCGCCAGCAGCTTACGTCAGGGGTGGGCAGATACGCAGTATTTT. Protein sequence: CASSLRQGWADTQYF.

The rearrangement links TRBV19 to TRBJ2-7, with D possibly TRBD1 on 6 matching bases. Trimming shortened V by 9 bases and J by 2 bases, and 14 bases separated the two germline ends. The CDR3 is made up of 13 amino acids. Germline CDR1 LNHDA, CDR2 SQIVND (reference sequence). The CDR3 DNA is TGTGCCAGCTCCCGGGACAAGGCCTACGAGCAGTACTTC. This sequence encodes CASSRDKAYEQYF.

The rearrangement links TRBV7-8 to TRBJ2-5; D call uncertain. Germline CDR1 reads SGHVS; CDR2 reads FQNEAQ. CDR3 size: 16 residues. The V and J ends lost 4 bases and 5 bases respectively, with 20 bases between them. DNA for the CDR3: TGTGCCAGCAGCTGCCGTCCAGGCGACCCGAGGGAGACCCAGTACTTC. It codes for CASSCRPGDPRETQYF.

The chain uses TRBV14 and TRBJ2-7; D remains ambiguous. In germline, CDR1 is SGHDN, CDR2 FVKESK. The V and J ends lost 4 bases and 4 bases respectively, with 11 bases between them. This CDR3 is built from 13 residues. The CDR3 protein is CASSPNDWYEQYF. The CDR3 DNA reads TGTGCCAGCAGCCCTAACGATTGGTACGAGCAGTACTTC.

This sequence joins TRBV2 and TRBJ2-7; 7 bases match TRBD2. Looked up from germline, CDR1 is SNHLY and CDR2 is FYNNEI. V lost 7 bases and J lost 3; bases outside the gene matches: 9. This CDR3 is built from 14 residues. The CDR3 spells CASKAGRVVYEQYF. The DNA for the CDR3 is TGTGCCAGCAAAGCGGGACGGGTGGTCTACGAGCAGTACTTC.

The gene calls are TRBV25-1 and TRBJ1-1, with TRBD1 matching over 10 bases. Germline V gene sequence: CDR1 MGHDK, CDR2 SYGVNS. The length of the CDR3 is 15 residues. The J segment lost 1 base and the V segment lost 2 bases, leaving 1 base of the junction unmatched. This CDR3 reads CASSEGDRGNTEAFF. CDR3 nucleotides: TGTGCCAGCAGTGAAGGGGACAGGGGGAACACTGAAGCTTTCTTT.

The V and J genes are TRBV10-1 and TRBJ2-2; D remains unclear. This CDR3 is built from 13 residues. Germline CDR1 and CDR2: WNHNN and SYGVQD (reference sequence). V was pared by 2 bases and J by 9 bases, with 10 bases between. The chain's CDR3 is CASSEAPHRELFF. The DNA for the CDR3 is TGCGCCAGCAGTGAGGCCCCACATAGGGAGCTGTTTTTT.

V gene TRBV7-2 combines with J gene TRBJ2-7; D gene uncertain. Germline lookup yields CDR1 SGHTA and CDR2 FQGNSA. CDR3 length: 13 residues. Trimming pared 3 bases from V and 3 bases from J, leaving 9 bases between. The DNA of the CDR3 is TGTGCCAGCAGCTTTCACCCTAACTACGAGCAGTACTTC. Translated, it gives CASSFHPNYEQYF.